The present T cell receptor (beta chain) was sequenced within a study of cytomegalovirus exposure and HLA in healthy donors. Study results and limitations: Later analysis demonstrated an association between a missense DCLRE1C variant and TCR beta V- and J-gene trimming. When a later analysis compared HLA-associated TCR beta chains with equally common others, the HLA-associated chains turned out to be more clonally expanded and to have lower generation probabilities. Several V segments, TRBV6-2 and TRBV6-3 among them, could not be told apart and were dropped.

This CDR3 is 13 amino acids long. The germline V gene has CDR1 MNHEY and CDR2 SMNVEV (reference sequence). With V trimmed by 3 bases and J by 5 bases, 3 bases remained unmatched. Details on this clone: Its antigen is unidentified.

The PCR employed 60 Vbeta primers together with 13 Jbeta primers. Produced via immunoSEQ multiplex PCR; TCRdb's table is partial and in-frame only. Recorded for this sample: some 70,000 clones. The sequence was obtained from a man aged 35 to 55 in good health and CMV-seronegative. Sequencing used PBMCs. The chain is built from TRBV27 and TRBJ2-5, with 7 bases aligning to TRBD2. CDR3 DNA sequence: TGTGCCAGCAGTTTGGCGGGAGTGGAGACCCAGTACTTC. Translating it yields CASSLAGVETQYF.